This passage covers 26 T cell receptor beta chains from one sample sequenced in a study of blood T cell repertoires in COVID-19. Here immunoSEQ multiplex PCR was the method, and the copy in TCRdb shows in-frame clones only, minus some. This sample has around 200,000 clones, with around four fifths found just once. Sample: peripheral blood. The receptors were gathered from a woman between 50 and 59 years old with acute or convalescent COVID-19.

V is TRBV24-1 and J is TRBJ2-7, with TRBD1 identical over 9 bases. Germline lookup yields CDR1 KGHDR and CDR2 SFDVKD. The V segment lost 4 bases and the J segment 2 bases; nucleotides outside the gene matches: 8. The CDR3 is made up of 16 amino acids. The CDR3 region is CATSEPRTGETYEQYF. DNA of the CDR3: TGTGCCACCAGTGAACCTCGGACAGGGGAAACCTACGAGCAGTACTTC.

The V and J genes are TRBV25-1 and TRBJ2-5; D is perhaps TRBD1 (5 bases). The CDR3 is 12 amino acids. Germline V gene lookup returns CDR1 MGHDK and CDR2 SYGVNS. With 3 bases removed from V and 7 bases from J, the gap between germline ends came to 9 bases. This CDR3 is CASSETALTQYF. CDR3 DNA: TGTGCCAGCAGTGAGACAGCCTTGACCCAGTACTTC.

J is TRBJ2-2 and V is TRBV29-1, with D possibly matching TRBD2 (6 bases). The CDR3 is 12 amino acids. V shed 7 bases and J shed 7 bases, with 13 bases lying between them. CDR1 and CDR2 from the germline V gene are SQVTM and ANQGSEA. The CDR3 DNA is TGCAGCGCCCAAGGAGGGATCGGGGAGCTGTTTTTT. Encoded protein: CSAQGGIGELFF.

This chain uses TRBV12-5 with TRBJ2-1, with D hard to call. V shed 3 bases and J shed 8 bases, with 17 bases lying between them. This CDR3 is built from 15 residues. The germline V gene encodes CDR1 LGHNT and CDR2 FRNRAP. This chain's CDR3 is CASGFREAGLHEQFF. CDR3 DNA sequence: TGTGCTAGTGGTTTCAGAGAGGCCGGCCTCCATGAGCAGTTCTTC.

There are a few counts of this clone. This chain connects TRBV2 to TRBJ1-2; D is possibly TRBD1 (5 bases). V was shortened by 4 bases and J by 4 bases, with 16 bases between the two germline ends. Per the germline V gene, CDR1 is SNHLY and CDR2 is FYNNEI. The CDR3 runs to 15 residues. The CDR3: CASSATALSTYGYTF. CDR3 nucleotides: TGTGCCAGCAGTGCGACAGCCCTTTCTACCTATGGCTACACCTTC.

The V gene is TRBV6-6, the J gene TRBJ1-2; no clear D gene. V lost 8 bases, J lost 8 bases, and 21 bases lay in between. CDR3 size: 14 residues. Per germline, CDR1 MNHNY and CDR2 SVGAGI (reference sequence). The CDR3 DNA reads as TGTGCCAGCGAGGGCCTGCCCGGGGATAAAGGCTACACCTTC. Its translation: CASEGLPGDKGYTF.

The chain has TRBV5-4 and TRBJ2-3; D may be TRBD1 (5 bases). The V and J ends lost 2 bases and 0 bases respectively, with 13 bases between them. The CDR3 spans 16 residues. Per the germline V gene, CDR1 is SGHNT and CDR2 is YYREEE (reference sequence). The DNA for the CDR3 is TGTGCCAGCAGCTTCAGGGCAAGAGCTAGCACAGATACGCAGTATTTT. Translation gives CASSFRARASTDTQYF.

This rearrangement joins TRBV4-1 to TRBJ2-7, with 8 bases that match TRBD1. The CDR3 spans 15 residues. Looked up from germline, CDR1 is MGHRA and CDR2 is YSYEKL. The ends lost 0 bases at V and 4 bases at J; junction bases unmatched: 5. CDR3 DNA: TGCGCCAGCAGCCAAGAGAGTACAGGGGGGTACGAGCAGTACTTC. Translating it yields CASSQESTGGYEQYF.

The rearrangement uses TRBV11-2 and TRBJ1-1; TRBD1 matches 10 bases. CDR1 and CDR2 (germline): SGHAT, FQNNGV. The CDR3 is 17 amino acids. V was pared by 11 bases and J by 0 bases, with 15 bases of the junction left unmatched. CDR3 DNA: TGTGCCGTCCTAGGTCCCGGGACAGGGGTAATGAACACTGAAGCTTTCTTT. It specifies CAVLGPGTGVMNTEAFF.

In DNA, the CDR3 is TGTGCCAGCAGCCTACCTCTAGCGGGAGCAGAGACCCAGTACTTC. Protein sequence: CASSLPLAGAETQYF. V gene TRBV14 combines with J gene TRBJ2-5; 10 nucleotides align to TRBD2. Germline-derived CDR1 and CDR2 are SGHDN and FVKESK. The CDR3 is 15 amino acids. V lost 4 bases, J lost 4 bases, and 6 bases stayed unmatched.

The chain links TRBV6-1 to TRBJ1-1; weak D call: TRBD1 (6 bases). V was trimmed by 0 bases and J by 6 bases, leaving 14 bases between them. Germline V gene sequence: CDR1 MNHNS, CDR2 SASEGT. CDR3 length: 15 amino acids. The chain's CDR3 is CASSEAVGTGPEAFF. Here the CDR3 DNA reads TGTGCCAGCAGTGAAGCAGTTGGAACAGGGCCTGAAGCTTTCTTT.

V is TRBV19 and J is TRBJ1-1; possibly TRBD1 for D (6 bases). V was clipped by 2 bases and J by 4 bases, with 14 bases between them. This CDR3 is built from 15 residues. Germline assignment: CDR1 LNHDA and CDR2 SQIVND (reference sequence). The CDR3 here is CASSIRTGLTTEAFF. The CDR3 DNA sequence: TGTGCCAGTAGTATACGAACAGGGCTAACCACTGAAGCTTTCTTT. The full variable domain, in which reference TRBV19 and TRBJ1-1 provide the parts outside the CDR3, is DGGITQSPKYLFRKEGQNVTLSCEQNLNHDAMYWYRQDPGQGLRLIYYSQIVNDFQKGDIAEGYSVSREKKESFPLTVTSAQKNPTAFYLCASSIRTGLTTEAFFGQGTRLTVV.

The rearrangement links TRBV5-6 to TRBJ2-1; TRBD1 aligns across 7 bases. Germline loops: CDR1 SGHDT, CDR2 YYEEEE. Unmatched junction bases numbered 9, after V lost 4 bases and J lost 2 bases. The CDR3 contains 16 residues. CDR3 coding DNA: TGTGCCAGCAGCCCCCCCGGGACAGAAGCCTACAATGAGCAGTTCTTC. Amino acid sequence: CASSPPGTEAYNEQFF.

The V and J genes are TRBV20-1 and TRBJ2-3; D is unclear. Trimming pared 5 bases from V and 6 bases from J, leaving 9 bases between. CDR3 length: 11 amino acids. Germline CDR1 reads DFQATT; CDR2 reads SNEGSKA (reference sequence). The CDR3 bases are TGCAGTGCTCCTAATACGGATACGCAGTATTTT. Amino acids: CSAPNTDTQYF.

Written as DNA, the CDR3 is TGTGCCAGCAGCAAAGGGGGTCCGAGGACTGGCTCAGATACGCAGTATTTT. Translating it yields CASSKGGPRTGSDTQYF. The chain uses TRBV21-1 and TRBJ2-3; the table assigns TRBD2, which was not confirmed against the DNA. TRBV21-1 is a pseudogene locus. The CDR3 loop spans 17 amino acids.

This chain joins TRBV9 and TRBJ1-1; no reliable D call. Germline-derived CDR1 and CDR2 are SGDLS and YYNGEE. V lost 0 bases to trimming and J lost 2 bases, with 8 bases between them. This CDR3 has 14 amino acids. The CDR3 nucleotides read TGTGCCAGCAGCGTAGAATGGAGAAACACTGAAGCTTTCTTT. It specifies CASSVEWRNTEAFF.

The chain uses TRBV10-1 and TRBJ2-7; weak D call: TRBD1 (5 bases). Deletions cut 11 bases from V and 2 bases from J, with 16 bases between. The CDR3 has 13 residues. The germline V gene has CDR1 WNHNN and CDR2 SYGVQD (reference sequence). CDR3 in amino acids: CALTKTATYEQYF. The CDR3 DNA reads TGCGCCTTAACGAAGACAGCCACCTACGAGCAGTACTTC.

J is TRBJ1-1 and V is TRBV5-1; D not certain. In germline, CDR1 is SGHRS, CDR2 YFSETQ. The CDR3 runs 17 residues. The V end was cut by 2 bases, the J end by 1 base, with 18 bases between. In DNA form, the CDR3 reads TGCGCCAGCAGCTTATCCCCCAATGGGCTGGCGAACACTGAAGCTTTCTTT. Translating gives CASSLSPNGLANTEAFF.

The CDR3, as DNA: TGTGCCAGCAGTTTAGAGGGGGCAGCAACTAATGAAAAACTGTTTTTT. This encodes CASSLEGAATNEKLFF. V and J are TRBV27 and TRBJ1-4; 7 bases line up with TRBD1. V trimming: 2 bases; J trimming: 0 bases; junction bases outside the gene matches: 3. The CDR3 totals 16 residues. Germline V gene lookup returns CDR1 MNHEY and CDR2 SMNVEV (reference sequence).

This sequence joins TRBV6-5 and TRBJ2-1; 10 bases fit TRBD1. Trimming took 5 bases from V and 2 from J; bases not matched to a gene: 3. Germline assignment: CDR1 MNHEY and CDR2 SVGAGI. The CDR3 extends over 15 amino acids. The CDR3 loop reads CASSTGTGAYNEQFF. The CDR3 DNA reads as TGTGCCAGCAGTACCGGGACAGGGGCCTACAATGAGCAGTTCTTC.

The chain is built from TRBV3-1 (or the pseudogene TRBV3-2) and TRBJ2-1; TRBD2 matches 8 bases. The CDR3 is made up of 15 amino acids. Losses at the gene ends were 8 bases for V and 7 bases for J; bases not matched to a gene: 13. CDR1 and CDR2 from the germline V gene are LGHDT and YNNKEL (reference sequence). CDR3: CASASWSTSGNEQFF. CDR3 DNA sequence: TGTGCCAGCGCGTCTTGGTCTACTAGCGGAAATGAGCAGTTCTTC.

The V and J genes are TRBV5-1 and TRBJ2-1; D gene unclear. Trimming stripped 4 bases from V and 4 bases from J, with 9 bases between. The CDR3 consists of 13 residues. Germline CDR1 reads SGHRS; CDR2 reads YFSETQ. The CDR3: CASSADTYNEQFF. The DNA of the CDR3 is TGCGCCAGCAGCGCCGACACTTACAATGAGCAGTTCTTC. The entire variable domain, with the rest obtained from reference TRBV5-1 and TRBJ2-1, is as follows: KAGVTQTPRYLIKTRGQQVTLSCSPISGHRSVSWYQQTPGQGLQFLFEYFSETQRNKGNFPGRFSGRQFSNSRSEMNVSTLELGDSALYLCASSADTYNEQFFGPGTRLTVL.

V and J are TRBV6-5 and TRBJ1-1, with D possibly matching TRBD1 (6 bases). V shed 7 bases and J shed 5 bases, with 14 bases lying between them. The V gene's germline CDR1 is MNHEY and CDR2 SVGAGI. This CDR3 region has 13 residues. CDR3 nucleotide sequence: TGTGCCAGCACTCGACAGGAACGGACTGAAGCTTTCTTT. It yields the protein CASTRQERTEAFF.

J is TRBJ2-3 and V is TRBV6-5; weak D call: TRBD2 (6 bases). V lost 6 bases and J 5 bases, leaving 18 bases between the germline ends. This CDR3 region has 15 residues. Germline V gives CDR1 MNHEY, CDR2 SVGAGI. CDR3 region: CASRGTFSWRDTQYF. The CDR3 DNA reads as TGTGCCAGCAGGGGGACTTTTTCTTGGCGAGATACGCAGTATTTT.

The chain links TRBV6-5 to TRBJ1-5; D is undetermined. Germline V gene data show CDR1 as MNHEY and CDR2 as SVGAGI. V was shortened by 4 bases and J by 0 bases, with 4 bases between the two germline ends. This CDR3 comprises 13 residues. For the CDR3, the DNA is TGTGCCAGCAGTTCCGGTAGCAATCAGCCCCAGCATTTT. Translated: CASSSGSNQPQHF.

The chain combines TRBV27 with TRBJ2-1; D is possibly TRBD2 (6 bases). This CDR3 is 15 amino acids long. V was clipped by 5 bases and J by 2 bases, with 13 bases between them. Germline V CDR1 and CDR2: MNHEY, SMNVEV (reference sequence). CDR3 region: CASSRERVAYNEQFF. CDR3 sequence (DNA): TGTGCCAGCAGTAGGGAGCGGGTTGCCTACAATGAGCAGTTCTTC.